This T cell receptor beta chain was sequenced in a study of PD-1 blockade in classical Hodgkin lymphoma. Study-level points and caveats: Significant TCR diversity gains by C4D1 occurred in CD4+ but not CD8+ cells.

Unmatched junction bases numbered 5, after V lost 4 bases and J lost 0 bases. The V gene's germline CDR1 is SGHNT and CDR2 YYREEE (reference sequence). This CDR3 contains 16 residues. Turning to this clone: The antigen is not known.

The assay was immunoSEQ multiplex PCR, and TCRdb's table has in-frame clones only and misses some. The table includes approximately 18,000 clones, over 55% detected once. No patient escaped relapse after autologous stem cell transplantation, and brentuximab vedotin exposure varied. Complete response, partial response or progressive disease constituted the best responses recorded. Here the sequenced sample was peripheral blood mononuclear cells (PBMCs), taken before the second cycle of nivolumab. The receptor comes from a human donor with classical Hodgkin lymphoma. The chain is built from TRBV5-4 and TRBJ2-1; 9 nucleotides match TRBD2. This CDR3 is CASSRSGGSSYNEQFF. CDR3 in DNA: TGTGCCAGCAGCCGTAGCGGGGGTAGCTCCTACAATGAGCAGTTCTTC.